This TCR beta chain is drawn from a study of T-cell memory formation after mild COVID-19. The germline V gene has CDR1 SGHTA and CDR2 FQGTGA. This CDR3 comprises 14 residues. Trimming stripped 5 bases from V and 6 bases from J, with 13 bases between. TCRdb ran MiXCR on the 5' RACE reads and lists one entry per CDR3 protein. The sample records 300,000 to 400,000 distinct CDR3 sequences, 15% being singletons. The chain recombines TRBV7-3 with TRBJ2-2, with D tentatively TRBD1 or TRBD2 (5 bases each). The sequenced material came from PBMCs or a T cell subset sorted from them (not recorded which). The origin of this receptor is a young man who had mild COVID-19 (a few samples of this study predate the infection). Cell type and time point are not known. CDR3 residues: CASSDLVGAGELFF. CDR3 nucleotides: TGTGCCAGCAGCGATCTAGTGGGGGCCGGGGAGCTGTTTTTT.